Listed here are 18 T cell receptor beta chains from one sample, sequenced in a study of cytomegalovirus exposure and HLA in healthy donors. Amplification used 60 Vbeta primers and 13 Jbeta primers. TCRdb's table, derived via immunoSEQ multiplex PCR, lists solely in-frame clones and lacks some. The profile shows around 150,000 clones, around four fifths of them singletons. The sequencing input was PBMCs. Every receptor here comes from a woman between 40 and 55 years old in good health and CMV-seronegative.

The V and J genes are TRBV27 and TRBJ1-4; TRBD1 matches 7 bases. The CDR3 is 16 residues long. The ends lost 4 bases at V and 1 base at J; junction bases unmatched: 6. Germline V lookup: CDR1 MNHEY, CDR2 SMNVEV (reference sequence). This chain's CDR3 is CASSSDRVKTNEKLFF. The CDR3 DNA reads as TGTGCCAGCAGTTCCGACAGGGTTAAAACTAATGAAAAACTGTTTTTT.

V is TRBV2 and J is TRBJ2-7, with a weak D call TRBD1 (6 bases). The CDR3 spans 15 residues. Per germline, CDR1 SNHLY and CDR2 FYNNEI. Trimming removed 8 bases from V and 2 bases from J, with 19 bases in between. DNA for the CDR3: TGTGCCAGCCCCGAGCAGGGGCGCATCACCTACGAGCAGTACTTC. Its translation: CASPEQGRITYEQYF.

The rearrangement links TRBV2 to TRBJ2-7; the match to TRBD1 covers 10 bases. There are 14 residues in the CDR3. Germline CDR1 is SNHLY and CDR2 is FYNNEI. The ends lost 5 bases at V and 2 bases at J; junction bases unmatched: 3. CDR3 DNA: TGTGCCAGCAGTTCCGGGACAGGGGCCTACGAGCAGTACTTC. Amino acids: CASSSGTGAYEQYF.

The CDR3: CSVGRGGRNEKLFF. CDR3 nucleotides: TGCAGCGTTGGGAGGGGAGGGCGAAATGAAAAACTGTTTTTT. The J gene is TRBJ1-4, the V gene TRBV29-1; D may be TRBD1 (5 bases). Looked up from germline, CDR1 is SQVTM and CDR2 is ANQGSEA. This CDR3 region has 14 residues. Trimming shortened V by 4 bases and J by 5 bases, and 14 bases separated the two germline ends.

This clone has just a few counts. The V call is TRBV7-2, the J call TRBJ2-4; 8 nucleotides align to TRBD2. There are 17 residues in the CDR3. The J segment lost 0 bases and the V segment lost 5 bases, leaving 9 bases of the junction unmatched. Germline CDR1 and CDR2: SGHTA and FQGNSA. CDR3 sequence (DNA): TGTGCCAGCAGCCTCGCGGCGGGGGGCCCAGCCAAAAACATTCAGTACTTC. Protein product: CASSLAAGGPAKNIQYF. The whole variable domain, remainder taken from reference TRBV7-2 and TRBJ2-4, is GAGVSQSPSNKVTEKGKDVELRCDPISGHTALYWYRQSLGQGLEFLIYFQGNSAPDKSGLPSDRFSAERTGGSVSTLTIQRTQQEDSAVYLCASSLAAGGPAKNIQYFGAGTRLSVL.

The chain recombines TRBV7-2 with TRBJ1-4; D gene ambiguous. The CDR3 is 13 amino acids. Looked up from germline, CDR1 is SGHTA and CDR2 is FQGNSA. V lost 6 bases and J lost 7, with 12 bases in between. The CDR3 region has the DNA TGTGCCAGCAGGCGCGAAAGCGGTGAAAAACTGTTTTTT. Translation gives CASRRESGEKLFF.

This chain joins TRBV5-8 and TRBJ1-1; the D gene is possibly TRBD1 (5 bases). The CDR3 length is 14 residues. With 4 bases removed from V and 2 bases from J, the gap between germline ends came to 12 bases. Looked up from germline, CDR1 is SGHTS and CDR2 is YDEGEE. In nucleotides, the CDR3 is TGTGCCAGCAGCGTTCAGGGAGGTAACACTGAAGCTTTCTTT. Protein product: CASSVQGGNTEAFF. Combining the CDR3 with reference TRBV5-8 and TRBJ1-1 gives the whole variable domain EAGVTQSPTHLIKTRGQQATLRCSPISGHTSVYWYQQALGLGLQFLLWYDEGEERNRGNFPPRFSGRQFPNYSSELNVNALELEDSALYLCASSVQGGNTEAFFGQGTRLTVV.

This chain uses TRBV6-5 with TRBJ2-7; 7 bases align to TRBD2. Germline assignment: CDR1 MNHEY and CDR2 SVGAGI. The CDR3 loop spans 15 amino acids. The trim removed 3 bases at V and 2 bases at J, leaving 7 bases unmatched. CDR3 nucleotide sequence: TGTGCCAGCAGTTATTCTAGCGGATACACCTACGAGCAGTACTTC. It translates to CASSYSSGYTYEQYF.

The V gene is TRBV5-5, the J gene TRBJ2-7; maybe TRBD2 (6 bases). The germline V and J ends were trimmed by 0 bases and 1 base, with 11 bases remaining between them. The CDR3 has 15 amino acids. Germline V gene data show CDR1 as SGHKS and CDR2 as YYEKEE (reference sequence). The CDR3 spells CASSLGGVGSYEQYF. The CDR3 DNA is TGTGCCAGCAGCTTGGGCGGGGTCGGGTCCTACGAGCAGTACTTC.

The chain has TRBV11-1 and TRBJ1-2; D gene ambiguous. The V gene's germline CDR1 is SGHAT and CDR2 FQDESV (reference sequence). The CDR3 runs to 13 residues. V was trimmed by 3 bases and J by 5 bases, leaving 10 bases between them. The CDR3 region has the DNA TGTGCCAGCAGCTTCTCAGGAGGTTATGGCTACACCTTC. Translation: CASSFSGGYGYTF.

There are a few counts of this clone. The chain combines TRBV29-1 with TRBJ1-4, with unresolved D. The germline gives CDR1 SQVTM, CDR2 ANQGSEA. This CDR3 has 14 residues. Trimming removed 6 bases at V and 8 bases at J, with 19 bases between. The CDR3 loop is CSVSNGLPGEKLFF. The DNA of the CDR3 is TGCAGCGTCTCAAACGGACTGCCAGGAGAAAAACTGTTTTTT.

V usage is TRBV27 and J usage is TRBJ1-1; D perhaps matches TRBD1 (6 bases). Per the germline V gene, CDR1 is MNHEY and CDR2 is SMNVEV (reference sequence). Trimming shortened V by 2 bases and J by 0 bases, and 10 bases separated the two germline ends. The CDR3 totals 15 residues. CDR3 nucleotide sequence: TGTGCCAGCAGTTTAGAGGGGGGGATGAACACTGAAGCTTTCTTT. Protein product: CASSLEGGMNTEAFF.

The chain is built from TRBV5-6 and TRBJ1-3; 7 bases are shared with TRBD1. Germline V lookup: CDR1 SGHDT, CDR2 YYEEEE. J lost 0 bases, V lost 2 bases, and 5 bases had no gene match. The CDR3 length is 16 residues. This CDR3 is CASSFRDSSSGNTIYF. The CDR3 DNA sequence: TGTGCCAGCAGCTTTCGGGACAGCTCCTCTGGAAACACCATATATTTT.

V and J are TRBV27 and TRBJ1-2; 8 nucleotides align to TRBD1. V shed 6 bases and J 4 bases; nucleotides not matched to a gene: 10. CDR3 length: 15 amino acids. Germline V gene data show CDR1 as MNHEY and CDR2 as SMNVEV (reference sequence). CDR3 sequence: CASRLDRGGPYGYTF. CDR3 DNA sequence: TGTGCCAGCAGACTAGACAGGGGAGGGCCCTATGGCTACACCTTC.

The V gene is TRBV5-6, the J gene TRBJ1-6; 7 bases agree with TRBD1. The V and J ends lost 4 bases and 11 bases, in that order; junction bases with no gene match: 9. The V gene's germline CDR1 is SGHDT and CDR2 YYEEEE. The CDR3 is 14 amino acids. The chain's CDR3 is CASSRGQVSAPLHF. CDR3 DNA sequence: TGTGCCAGCAGCCGCGGACAGGTCTCGGCACCCCTCCACTTT.

In this sample, this clone turned up a few times. V usage is TRBV11-3 and J usage is TRBJ2-1, with D possibly matching TRBD1 (6 bases). V shed 5 bases and J shed 6 bases, with 14 bases lying between them. CDR3 size: 14 residues. Germline V gene lookup returns CDR1 SGHNT and CDR2 YENEEA. Here the CDR3 DNA reads TGTGCCAGCAGCGCCGGGGACACCTCCAATGAGCAGTTCTTC. It specifies CASSAGDTSNEQFF. Using reference TRBV11-3 and TRBJ2-1 for the parts outside the CDR3, the full variable domain is EAGVVQSPRYKIIEKKQPVAFWCNPISGHNTLYWYLQNLGQGPELLIRYENEEAVDDSQLPKDRFSAERLKGVDSTLKIQPAELGDSAVYLCASSAGDTSNEQFFGPGTRLTVL.

The chain employs TRBV10-1 and TRBJ2-1; maybe TRBD1 (6 bases). Deletions cut 0 bases from V and 0 bases from J, with 15 bases between. This CDR3 spans 18 amino acids. Germline V lookup: CDR1 WNHNN, CDR2 SYGVQD (reference sequence). In DNA form, the CDR3 reads TGCGCCAGCAGTGAGTCTCGGACAGTGTCCAGCTCCTACAATGAGCAGTTCTTC. It is translated as CASSESRTVSSSYNEQFF.

J is TRBJ2-5 and V is TRBV4-3; possible D gene TRBD2, 5 bases. The CDR3 runs 14 residues. Trimming cost V 0 bases and J 6 bases, with 11 bases left between them. CDR1 is LGHNA, CDR2 YSLEER, per germline. CDR3 nucleotides: TGCGCCAGCAGCCAAGACCAGGAGGAAAAGACCCAGTACTTC. This translates into CASSQDQEEKTQYF.